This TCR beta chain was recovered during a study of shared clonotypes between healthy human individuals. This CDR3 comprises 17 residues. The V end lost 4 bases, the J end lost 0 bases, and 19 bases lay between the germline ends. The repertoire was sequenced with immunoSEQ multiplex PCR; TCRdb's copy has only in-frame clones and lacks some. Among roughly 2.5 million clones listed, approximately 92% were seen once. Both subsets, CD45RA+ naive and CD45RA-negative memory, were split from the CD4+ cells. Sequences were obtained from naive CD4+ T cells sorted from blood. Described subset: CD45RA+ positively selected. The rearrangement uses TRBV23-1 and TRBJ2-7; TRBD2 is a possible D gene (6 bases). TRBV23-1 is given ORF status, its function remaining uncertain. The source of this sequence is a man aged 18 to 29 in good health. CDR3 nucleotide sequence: TGCGCCAGCAGTCTTAAACCGGGGAGGCCAGTCTCCTACGAGCAGTACTTC. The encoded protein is CASSLKPGRPVSYEQYF.